This TCR beta chain was sequenced for a study of cytomegalovirus exposure and HLA in healthy donors. Study details: Earlier results showed roughly 120 million unique TCR beta sequences derived from approximately 170 million T cells.

Study conclusions and caveats: The study assumed roughly uniform donor sequencing depth for presence/absence analyses.

With V trimmed by 0 bases and J by 6 bases, 8 bases remained unmatched. This CDR3 region has 16 residues. Germline CDR1 is MNHNS and CDR2 is SASEGT. The primer mix had 60 Vbeta and 13 Jbeta primers. The data were produced by immunoSEQ multiplex PCR, yet TCRdb's version contains in-frame clones alone and is incomplete. The sample carries 150,000 to 200,000 clones, about 86% recorded once. On this clone itself: The target antigen is unknown.

The rearrangement uses TRBV6-1 and TRBJ2-7, with 10 bases lining up with TRBD2. The clonotype was recovered from a woman aged 30 to 39 in good health and CMV-seronegative. What was sequenced was PBMCs. CDR3: CASSEAVVGLALEQYF. CDR3 sequence (DNA): TGTGCCAGCAGTGAAGCCGTGGTGGGACTAGCGCTCGAGCAGTACTTC.